These 24 T cell receptor beta chains share one sample of origin, sequenced in a study of early T cells in non-severe SARS-CoV-2 infection. TCRdb itself ran the 5' RACE reads through MiXCR, one entry per CDR3 protein. The table shows 65,000 to 75,000 distinct CDR3 sequences, with about 4.6% occurring only once. The sample here was whole blood, taken at baseline. All receptors come from an adult who was a healthcare worker with PCR-confirmed SARS-CoV-2 infection or an uninfected control (not recorded which). The donor label of this sample is uncertain.

As regards this clonotype: A much larger clone sits a single nucleotide away, making a read error possible. Since the CDR3 does not end with the conserved phenylalanine or tryptophan, this likely comes from a read error. The chain has TRBV10-3 and TRBJ2-3, with D unresolved. From germline, CDR1 is ENHRY and CDR2 SYGVKD. This CDR3 has 11 amino acids. The V end lost 4 bases, the J end lost 7 bases, and 6 bases lay between the germline ends. CDR3 coding DNA: TGTGCCATCAGTGTGGTCAATACGCAGTATTCT. It codes for CAISVVNTQYS.

This clonotype occurred many times. This chain links TRBV12-3 or TRBV12-4 with TRBJ2-5; the match to TRBD2 covers 7 bases. J lost 2 bases, V lost 2 bases, and 5 bases had no gene match. There are 15 residues in the CDR3. The DNA for the CDR3 is TGTGCCAGCAGTTTAATGGGGACTAATCAAGAGACCCAGTACTTC. It translates to CASSLMGTNQETQYF.

V and J are TRBV19 and TRBJ1-5; tentatively, D is TRBD1 (5 bases). The V gene lost 5 bases and the J gene lost 2 bases, with 13 bases spanning the gap. Germline CDR1 reads LNHDA; CDR2 reads SQIVND (reference sequence). The CDR3 contains 15 residues. The CDR3 sequence is CASSVHRQGNQPQHF. The DNA for the CDR3 is TGTGCCAGTAGTGTCCACAGGCAAGGCAATCAGCCCCAGCATTTT. The complete variable domain, with remaining parts taken from reference TRBV19 and TRBJ1-5, reads DGGITQSPKYLFRKEGQNVTLSCEQNLNHDAMYWYRQDPGQGLRLIYYSQIVNDFQKGDIAEGYSVSREKKESFPLTVTSAQKNPTAFYLCASSVHRQGNQPQHFGDGTRLSIL.

Many counts were recorded for this clonotype. The gene calls are TRBV4-3 and TRBJ2-3; D is unresolved. Germline CDR1 reads LGHNA; CDR2 reads YSLEER. Trimming shortened V by 0 bases and J by 3 bases, and 7 bases separated the two germline ends. CDR3 length: 14 amino acids. CDR3 in amino acids: CASSQDIGTDTQYF. In DNA, the CDR3 is TGCGCCAGCAGCCAAGATATCGGGACAGATACGCAGTATTTT.

This clonotype has ten or more counts. The chain joins TRBV12-3 or TRBV12-4 to TRBJ2-7, with 8 bases identical to TRBD1. The CDR3 is 13 residues long. V shed 8 bases, J shed 5 bases, and the junction held 8 bases outside the gene matches. CDR3 nucleotides: TGTGCCAGCGGAACCAGGGGGCCCAACGAGCAGTACTTC. Amino acid sequence: CASGTRGPNEQYF.

This clonotype was seen repeatedly, ten times or more. J is TRBJ2-2 and V is TRBV25-1; no clear D. CDR1 is MGHDK, CDR2 SYGVNS, per germline. The V end lost 8 bases, the J end lost 2 bases, and 12 bases lay between the germline ends. There are 14 residues in the CDR3. The CDR3 DNA reads as TGTGCCAGCTCCCCCCAGGCTAACACCGGGGAGCTGTTTTTT. Its translation: CASSPQANTGELFF.

This clonotype has more than one count but fewer than ten. V and J are TRBV7-2 and TRBJ2-3, with D perhaps TRBD2 (7 bases). V was pared by 5 bases and J by 3 bases, with 12 bases between. Germline V gene lookup returns CDR1 SGHTA and CDR2 FQGNSA. There are 14 residues in the CDR3. The CDR3 DNA sequence: TGTGCCAGCAGCCGGGGGGCCTGGACAGATACGCAGTATTTT. Its protein product is CASSRGAWTDTQYF.

The rearrangement joins TRBV20-1 to TRBJ1-2; D call uncertain. Looked up from germline, CDR1 is DFQATT and CDR2 is SNEGSKA (reference sequence). The V end lost 6 bases, the J end lost 2 bases, and 13 bases lay between the germline ends. This CDR3 spans 13 amino acids. Here the CDR3 reads CSAKIPPNYGYTF. CDR3 in DNA: TGCAGTGCCAAAATCCCCCCCAACTATGGCTACACCTTC.

This rearrangement joins TRBV29-1 to TRBJ1-2; tentative D call: TRBD1 (6 bases). With 7 bases removed from V and 4 bases from J, the gap between germline ends came to 16 bases. This CDR3 has 13 amino acids. Germline V lookup: CDR1 SQVTM, CDR2 ANQGSEA. The CDR3 region is CSARTALSYGYTF. The CDR3, as DNA: TGCAGCGCCCGGACAGCCCTATCCTATGGCTACACCTTC.

A few counts support this clonotype. This chain joins TRBV19 and TRBJ2-1; D gene unclear. Germline V lookup: CDR1 LNHDA, CDR2 SQIVND (reference sequence). This CDR3 is built from 15 residues. V lost 3 bases to trimming and J lost 1 base, with 10 bases between them. The CDR3 loop reads CASSIERFSYNEQFF. The CDR3 DNA reads as TGTGCCAGTAGTATTGAACGGTTTTCCTACAATGAGCAGTTCTTC.

This clonotype was detected ten times or more. The V gene is TRBV20-1, the J gene TRBJ2-7, with 11 bases that match TRBD1. Trimming removed 2 bases from V and 2 bases from J; junction bases left unmatched: 2. Germline V gives CDR1 DFQATT, CDR2 SNEGSKA (reference sequence). This CDR3 has 14 residues. This CDR3 is CSARPGQGAYEQYF. CDR3 in DNA: TGCAGTGCTAGACCGGGACAGGGGGCCTACGAGCAGTACTTC.

This clonotype was observed at least ten times. The chain uses TRBV7-2 and TRBJ1-4; D may be TRBD1 (5 bases). The length of the CDR3 is 13 residues. The ends were cut back, 5 bases at V and 9 bases at J, with 13 bases in the middle. CDR1 is SGHTA and CDR2 is FQGNSA in the germline V gene. The CDR3 loop reads CASSPDSSKKLFF. DNA for the CDR3: TGTGCCAGCAGCCCAGACAGTAGCAAAAAACTGTTTTTT.

This clonotype was observed many times. The CDR3 here is CASSLCGVYEQYF. The CDR3, as DNA: TGTGCCAGCAGTTTGTGCGGGGTCTACGAGCAGTACTTC. The chain recombines TRBV28 with TRBJ2-7, with a possible D match to TRBD2 (6 bases). The V gene lost 3 bases and the J gene lost 3 bases, with 9 bases spanning the gap. The CDR3 loop spans 13 amino acids. CDR1 MDHEN and CDR2 SYDVKM come from the germline V gene.

This clonotype was observed at least ten times. The rearrangement uses TRBV5-1 and TRBJ2-1, with TRBD2 matching 7 bases. The CDR3 runs to 16 residues. V dropped 1 base and J dropped 8; count of bases not matched to a gene: 12. The germline CDR1 and CDR2 sequences are SGHRS and YFSETQ. CDR3 DNA sequence: TGCGCCAGCAGCTTGCCAGGACTAGATGGCGTAGATGAGCAGTTCTTC. Translation: CASSLPGLDGVDEQFF.

This clonotype occurred a few times. This sequence joins TRBV19 and TRBJ1-2; D is undetermined. Germline assignment: CDR1 LNHDA and CDR2 SQIVND (reference sequence). The CDR3 covers 13 residues. V dropped 6 bases and J dropped 0 bases, with 8 bases sitting between them. In nucleotides, the CDR3 is TGTGCCAGTAGGCAGCATTCTAACTATGGCTACACCTTC. Translating it yields CASRQHSNYGYTF. Complete variable domain (other parts from reference TRBV19 and TRBJ1-2): DGGITQSPKYLFRKEGQNVTLSCEQNLNHDAMYWYRQDPGQGLRLIYYSQIVNDFQKGDIAEGYSVSREKKESFPLTVTSAQKNPTAFYLCASRQHSNYGYTFGSGTRLTVV.

This clonotype has just a few counts. The CDR3 sequence is CSARGGQAQREQFF. As DNA, the CDR3 is TGCAGTGCTAGAGGTGGGCAGGCCCAGAGGGAGCAGTTCTTC. The chain is built from TRBV20-1 and TRBJ2-1; D uncertain. CDR3 size: 14 residues. The V end was cut by 1 base, the J end by 10 bases, with 17 bases between. Germline V gene sequence: CDR1 DFQATT, CDR2 SNEGSKA (reference sequence).

This clonotype was observed many times. The rearrangement uses TRBV28 and TRBJ1-1, with a tentative D call TRBD1 (5 bases). V lost 2 bases and J 7 bases, leaving 8 bases between the germline ends. Germline values: CDR1 MDHEN, CDR2 SYDVKM. The CDR3 runs 12 residues. The DNA for the CDR3 is TGTGCCAGCAGTTTACAGGGCGGTGAAGCTTTCTTT. Translated, it gives CASSLQGGEAFF.

The table lists this clonotype with a few counts. The V and J genes are TRBV30 and TRBJ1-5; 8 nucleotides match TRBD1. The CDR3 consists of 15 residues. The V and J ends lost 5 bases and 0 bases, in that order; junction bases with no gene match: 6. CDR1 is GTSNPN and CDR2 is SVGIG in the germline V gene (reference sequence). The CDR3 sequence is CAWERQGPSNQPQHF. Here the CDR3 DNA reads TGTGCCTGGGAACGACAGGGGCCTAGCAATCAGCCCCAGCATTTT.

The sample holds many counts of this clonotype. This sequence joins TRBV7-9 and TRBJ2-7; either TRBD1 or TRBD2 may supply D (6 bases each). V lost 1 base to trimming and J lost 3 bases, with 10 bases between them. CDR1 is SEHNR, CDR2 FQNEAQ, per germline (reference sequence). The CDR3 sequence is 14 residues long. CDR3 protein: CASSLGGADYEQYF. The CDR3 nucleotides are TGTGCCAGCAGCTTAGGGGGGGCCGACTACGAGCAGTACTTC.

This clonotype was detected many times. This sequence joins TRBV5-6 and TRBJ2-7; D gene unclear. The CDR3 extends over 15 amino acids. CDR1 SGHDT and CDR2 YYEEEE come from the germline V gene. Between the trimmed V and J ends, which lost 4 bases and 4 bases, there was a span of 18 bases. In DNA form, the CDR3 reads TGTGCCAGCAGCCTCCTCCGGACCTTCTTTTACGAGCAGTACTTC. Encoded protein: CASSLLRTFFYEQYF.

The rearrangement uses TRBV15 and TRBJ1-3; no definite D call. The CDR3 length is 14 residues. Per the germline V gene, CDR1 is LNHNV and CDR2 is YYDKDF (reference sequence). The V end lost 0 bases, the J end lost 4 bases, and 7 bases lay between the germline ends. CDR3 in amino acids: CATSRDSPGNTIYF. The CDR3 coding sequence is TGTGCCACCAGCAGAGACAGTCCCGGAAACACCATATATTTT.

This clonotype appeared many times. The chain couples TRBV20-1 to TRBJ2-7; 9 bases match TRBD1. The CDR3 length is 14 residues. The V segment lost 0 bases and the J segment 3 bases; nucleotides outside the gene matches: 3. CDR1 is DFQATT, CDR2 SNEGSKA, per germline (reference sequence). In DNA form, the CDR3 reads TGCAGTGCTAGAGATGGGACAGGGAACTACGAGCAGTACTTC. Translation: CSARDGTGNYEQYF.

This clonotype was observed a few times. The chain links TRBV12-3 or TRBV12-4 to TRBJ2-2; D is perhaps TRBD2 (6 bases). Trimming stripped 5 bases from V and 5 bases from J, with 15 bases between. CDR3 length equals 15 residues. The CDR3 protein is CASSPSAGGTGELFF. The CDR3 nucleotides read TGTGCCAGCAGTCCTAGCGCCGGGGGAACCGGGGAGCTGTTTTTT.

At least ten counts were recorded for this clonotype. This chain joins TRBV5-1 and TRBJ2-7; 9 positions agree with TRBD2. This CDR3 comprises 15 residues. Germline CDR1 and CDR2: SGHRS and YFSETQ. V shed 0 bases, J shed 1 base, and the junction held 2 bases outside the gene matches. CDR3 in amino acids: CASSLVSGGSYEQYF. The CDR3 region has the DNA TGCGCCAGCAGCTTGGTCAGCGGGGGGTCCTACGAGCAGTACTTC. Full variable domain (remainder filled in from reference TRBV5-1 and TRBJ2-7): KAGVTQTPRYLIKTRGQQVTLSCSPISGHRSVSWYQQTPGQGLQFLFEYFSETQRNKGNFPGRFSGRQFSNSRSEMNVSTLELGDSALYLCASSLVSGGSYEQYFGPGTRLTVT.